Presented here are 27 T cell receptor beta chains from one specimen sequenced in a study of a mutant IDH1 vaccine in newly diagnosed glioma. No cognate antigen is known for these TCRs. Clones were sequenced by immunoSEQ multiplex PCR, and TCRdb holds only the in-frame ones, with some missing. The profile covers approximately 61,000 clones, with approximately 80% appearing a single time and approximately 6% taken by the ten largest. This sample's time point: week 11, during vaccination. In the vaccine, a single dose held 300 ug of the mutant IDH1 20-mer peptide, along with topical imiquimod. The sequences come from PBMCs, collected from a glioma patient whose treatment included an IDH1 peptide vaccine. These receptors all come from a man aged 45-60 years with glioma.

This clone appeared a few times. V and J are TRBV5-8 and TRBJ2-3, with 14 bases fitting TRBD2. Trimming cost V 4 bases and J 4 bases; bases outside gene matches: 5. The germline gives CDR1 SGHTS, CDR2 YDEGEE. The CDR3 has 16 amino acids. The CDR3 region is CASSPGLAGESDTQYF. The CDR3 DNA reads TGTGCCAGCAGCCCGGGACTAGCGGGAGAGTCAGATACGCAGTATTTT.

This sequence joins TRBV5-1 and TRBJ1-6; 9 bases fit TRBD1. CDR1 is SGHRS and CDR2 is YFSETQ in the germline V gene. With V trimmed by 2 bases and J by 6 bases, 6 bases remained unmatched. The length of the CDR3 is 16 residues. The CDR3 region has the DNA TGCGCCAGCAGCTTACAGGGGGCTCAGGGTAATTCACCCCTCCACTTT. It yields the protein CASSLQGAQGNSPLHF.

V gene TRBV5-1 combines with J gene TRBJ2-7; 9 bases line up with TRBD1. Germline lookup yields CDR1 SGHRS and CDR2 YFSETQ. The CDR3 sequence is 14 residues long. The ends lost 3 bases at V and 5 bases at J; junction bases unmatched: 6. CDR3 amino acids: CASSSDRGNNEQYF. In DNA form, the CDR3 reads TGCGCCAGCAGCTCGGACAGGGGTAACAACGAGCAGTACTTC.

This clone was found once. J is TRBJ2-1 and V is TRBV11-3; D call uncertain. Trimming cost V 0 bases and J 5 bases, with 8 bases left between them. Germline-derived CDR1 and CDR2 are SGHNT and YENEEA. The CDR3 has 14 amino acids. CDR3 sequence reads: CASSLEARNNEQFF. The DNA of the CDR3 is TGTGCCAGCAGCTTAGAGGCCCGGAACAATGAGCAGTTCTTC.

This clone was seen once. The V call is TRBV5-1, the J call TRBJ2-5; 7 bases map to TRBD2. The CDR3 loop spans 15 amino acids. CDR1 and CDR2 from the germline V gene are SGHRS and YFSETQ. V shed 5 bases, J shed 3 bases, and the junction held 10 bases outside the gene matches. The CDR3 sequence: CASRRLAGVEETQYF. CDR3 coding DNA: TGCGCCAGCAGGCGGTTAGCGGGCGTAGAAGAGACCCAGTACTTC.

This chain links TRBV5-4 with TRBJ2-3, with D uncertain. The CDR3 has 13 amino acids. With 1 base removed from V and 2 bases from J, the gap between germline ends came to 5 bases. Germline V gene data show CDR1 as SGHNT and CDR2 as YYREEE (reference sequence). CDR3 loop: CASSLTLTDTQYF. For the CDR3, the DNA is TGTGCCAGCAGCTTGACTCTCACAGATACGCAGTATTTT.

The V gene is TRBV4-1, the J gene TRBJ2-7; D may correspond to TRBD1 or TRBD2 (5 bases each). The V and J ends lost 2 bases and 1 base respectively, with 15 bases between them. CDR3 length: 16 residues. Looked up from germline, CDR1 is MGHRA and CDR2 is YSYEKL. The CDR3: CASSQIPAGSSYEQYF. Written as DNA, the CDR3 is TGCGCCAGCAGCCAAATTCCCGCAGGGAGTTCCTACGAGCAGTACTTC.

This rearrangement joins TRBV11-1 to TRBJ1-1; D gene unclear. Per the germline V gene, CDR1 is SGHAT and CDR2 is FQDESV (reference sequence). The V end lost 7 bases, the J end lost 3 bases, and 6 bases lay between the germline ends. The CDR3 consists of 11 residues. The CDR3 region is CASTSDTEAFF. Written as DNA, the CDR3 is TGTGCCAGCACCTCAGACACTGAAGCTTTCTTT.

The CDR3 DNA reads TGTGCCAGCAGTTACTCGAGGCAGCCGACCGGGGATGATTCACCCCTCCACTTT. This codes for CASSYSRQPTGDDSPLHF. The chain joins TRBV6-7 to TRBJ1-6; D is uncertain. TRBV6-7 counts as an open reading frame of uncertain function. The CDR3 loop spans 18 amino acids. Trimming took 0 bases from V and 8 from J, leaving 20 bases between them.

V usage is TRBV2 and J usage is TRBJ1-5; 9 bases are a match to TRBD1. V dropped 6 bases and J dropped 5; count of bases not matched to a gene: 5. The CDR3 totals 14 residues. From germline, CDR1 is SNHLY and CDR2 FYNNEI. This CDR3 reads CASRPGQGYQPQHF. The CDR3 bases are TGTGCCAGCAGACCCGGACAGGGGTATCAGCCCCAGCATTTT.

J is TRBJ2-7 and V is TRBV5-1; D could derive from TRBD1 or TRBD2 (5 bases each). This CDR3 comprises 16 residues. CDR1 is SGHRS and CDR2 is YFSETQ in the germline V gene. Trimming removed 2 bases from V and 0 bases from J, with 15 bases in between. CDR3 nucleotides: TGCGCCAGCAGCTTAACCGGGACGGCGAGCTCCTACGAGCAGTACTTC. Amino acid sequence: CASSLTGTASSYEQYF.

Points on this clone: Other DNA sequences within the sample encode an identical CDR3. This sequence joins TRBV29-1 and TRBJ2-1; D is unresolved. CDR3 length: 10 amino acids. Germline lookup yields CDR1 SQVTM and CDR2 ANQGSEA. V was clipped by 4 bases and J by 5 bases, with 3 bases between them. DNA of the CDR3: TGCAGCGTTGGACACAATGAGCAGTTCTTC. Translated, it gives CSVGHNEQFF.

The J gene is TRBJ1-1, the V gene TRBV29-1, with unresolved D. The ends were cut back, 6 bases at V and 8 bases at J, with 19 bases in the middle. Per the germline V gene, CDR1 is SQVTM and CDR2 is ANQGSEA. The CDR3 is made up of 13 amino acids. The chain's CDR3 is CSVLEGGAGEAFF. For the CDR3, the DNA is TGCAGCGTCCTGGAGGGAGGTGCAGGAGAAGCTTTCTTT.

The chain couples TRBV7-8 to TRBJ1-3; D uncertain. V lost 5 bases to trimming and J lost 0 bases, with 14 bases between them. The CDR3 totals 16 residues. Germline lookup yields CDR1 SGHVS and CDR2 FQNEAQ. The CDR3 region is CASSTLAMPSGNTIYF. DNA for the CDR3: TGTGCCAGCAGCACCCTGGCCATGCCCTCTGGAAACACCATATATTTT.

J is TRBJ2-5 and V is TRBV5-1, with a tentative D call TRBD2 (6 bases). The end of the DNA fits TRBJ2-7 better, so the J call may be wrong. There are 14 residues in the CDR3. CDR1 is SGHRS and CDR2 is YFSETQ in the germline V gene. This chain's CDR3 is CASSLWAGTYEQYF. The DNA for the CDR3 is TGCGCCAGCAGTCTCTGGGCGGGGACCTACGAGCAGTACTTC.

This clone came up once. The chain links TRBV7-8 to TRBJ2-5; 7 bases match TRBD2. The V gene's germline CDR1 is SGHVS and CDR2 FQNEAQ. CDR3 size: 14 residues. The ends lost 1 base at V and 5 bases at J; junction bases unmatched: 4. Written as DNA, the CDR3 is TGTGCCAGCAGCTTAGGGGCCGGGAGGGAGACCCAGTACTTC. As protein: CASSLGAGRETQYF.

The CDR3 DNA is TGTGCCAGCAGCCAATTCCCCGGACAGGGAAAGGACGGGGAGCTGTTTTTT. Its translation: CASSQFPGQGKDGELFF. This chain joins TRBV14 and TRBJ2-2, with 8 bases aligning to TRBD1. V lost 2 bases to trimming and J lost 7 bases; unmatched junction nucleotides: 12. This CDR3 comprises 17 residues. CDR1 SGHDN and CDR2 FVKESK come from the germline V gene.

The chain recombines TRBV6-5 with TRBJ1-1; no reliable D call. Germline loops: CDR1 MNHEY, CDR2 SVGAGI. Between the trimmed V and J ends, which lost 2 bases and 1 base, there was a span of 8 bases. The CDR3 has 14 amino acids. CDR3 protein: CASSYAPRNTEAFF. The CDR3 DNA reads TGTGCCAGCAGTTACGCGCCGCGGAACACTGAAGCTTTCTTT.

The chain has TRBV20-1 and TRBJ2-1; D is uncertain. Germline CDR1 reads DFQATT; CDR2 reads SNEGSKA (reference sequence). The CDR3 contains 11 residues. The CDR3 is CSPYLAGEQFF. The CDR3 nucleotides read TGCAGCCCGTACTTAGCTGGTGAGCAGTTCTTC.

This chain connects TRBV5-4 to TRBJ1-2; D not resolved. CDR1 is SGHNT, CDR2 YYREEE, per germline (reference sequence). V lost 5 bases and J lost 0, with 14 bases in between. This CDR3 is built from 15 residues. CDR3 loop: CASRKIDGANYGYTF. The CDR3, as DNA: TGTGCCAGCAGAAAAATTGACGGAGCTAACTATGGCTACACCTTC.

This clone was counted only a few times. The rearrangement joins TRBV5-1 to TRBJ1-1, with 11 bases identical to TRBD1. This CDR3 region has 14 residues. V lost 6 bases, J lost 6 bases, and 7 bases stayed unmatched. Germline assignment: CDR1 SGHRS and CDR2 YFSETQ. CDR3 loop: CASNRDRGSSEAFF. The CDR3 DNA reads TGCGCCAGCAATAGGGACAGGGGGTCCTCTGAAGCTTTCTTT.

The genes are TRBV5-1 and TRBJ2-3; 9 nucleotides agree with TRBD2. Germline loops: CDR1 SGHRS, CDR2 YFSETQ. The CDR3 runs to 16 residues. V gave up 1 base and J gave up 0 bases; unmatched junction bases: 3. Here the CDR3 reads CASSLTGLASTDTQYF. As DNA, the CDR3 is TGCGCCAGCAGCTTGACCGGACTAGCGAGCACAGATACGCAGTATTTT.

This sequence joins TRBV4-2 and TRBJ2-2; no definite D call. CDR3 length equals 13 residues. CDR1 LGHNA and CDR2 YNFKEQ come from the germline V gene. V dropped 4 bases and J dropped 8 bases, with 11 bases sitting between them. The CDR3 here is CASSRLSEGELFF. The DNA of the CDR3 is TGTGCCAGCAGCCGTCTAAGCGAAGGGGAGCTGTTTTTT.

This chain joins TRBV19 and TRBJ1-6; 8 nucleotides align to TRBD1. V lost 5 bases to trimming and J lost 7 bases; unmatched junction nucleotides: 7. The germline V gene encodes CDR1 LNHDA and CDR2 SQIVND (reference sequence). This CDR3 comprises 15 residues. CDR3 region: CASSPHTGGNSPLHF. CDR3 nucleotide sequence: TGTGCCAGTAGTCCTCATACAGGGGGGAATTCACCCCTCCACTTT.

The CDR3, as DNA: TGTGCCAGCAGCCCCGGTGGACAGGGAATCTATGGCTACACCTTC. Translating it yields CASSPGGQGIYGYTF. The chain has TRBV5-6 and TRBJ1-2, with 8 bases matching TRBD1. The CDR3 loop spans 15 amino acids. V dropped 4 bases and J dropped 4; count of bases not matched to a gene: 9. Germline V lookup: CDR1 SGHDT, CDR2 YYEEEE.

The rearrangement links TRBV5-1 to TRBJ1-3; no clear D gene. The germline V and J ends were trimmed by 0 bases and 8 bases, with 9 bases remaining between them. The CDR3 is 13 residues long. Germline loops: CDR1 SGHRS, CDR2 YFSETQ. The CDR3 is CASSLGSWDTIYF. CDR3 in DNA: TGCGCCAGCAGCTTGGGCTCCTGGGACACCATATATTTT.

The chain combines TRBV19 with TRBJ1-3; 8 positions match TRBD1. The CDR3 spans 14 residues. From germline, CDR1 is LNHDA and CDR2 SQIVND (reference sequence). The junction had 5 bases not matched to a gene; V was cut back by 6 bases and J by 4 bases. CDR3 in amino acids: CASRLQGEGNTIYF. The DNA of the CDR3 is TGTGCCAGTAGATTACAGGGGGAAGGAAACACCATATATTTT. Based on the CDR3 plus reference TRBV19 and TRBJ1-3, the full variable domain is DGGITQSPKYLFRKEGQNVTLSCEQNLNHDAMYWYRQDPGQGLRLIYYSQIVNDFQKGDIAEGYSVSREKKESFPLTVTSAQKNPTAFYLCASRLQGEGNTIYFGEGSWLTVV.